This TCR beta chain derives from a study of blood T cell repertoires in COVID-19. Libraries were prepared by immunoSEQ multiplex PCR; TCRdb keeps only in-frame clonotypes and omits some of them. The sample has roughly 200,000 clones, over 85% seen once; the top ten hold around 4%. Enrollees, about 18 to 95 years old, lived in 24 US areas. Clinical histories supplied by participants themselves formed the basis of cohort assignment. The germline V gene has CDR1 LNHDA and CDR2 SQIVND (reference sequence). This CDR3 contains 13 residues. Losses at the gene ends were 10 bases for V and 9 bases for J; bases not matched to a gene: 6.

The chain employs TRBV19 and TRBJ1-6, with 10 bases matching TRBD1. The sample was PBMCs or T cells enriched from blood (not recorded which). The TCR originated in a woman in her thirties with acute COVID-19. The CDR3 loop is CATKTGGTSPLHF. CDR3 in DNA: TGTGCCACCAAGACAGGGGGCACTTCACCCCTCCACTTT.